These T cell receptor beta chains were read from a single sample in a study of T cell responses to AZD1222 COVID-19 vaccine. TCRdb keeps only in-frame clones here, not all; method: immunoSEQ multiplex PCR. This sample has about 120,000 clones, with 75% to 95% found just once. Sequences were derived from peripheral blood, sampled 28 days after the second dose of the MenACWY control vaccine. The receptors stem from an adult who received the MenACWY meningococcal vaccine as a control. CDR3s include the opening cysteine and the closing phenylalanine or tryptophan. Fields, in order: clone size, D gene, J gene, V gene, CDR3 protein, CDR3 DNA. D genes are given only for firm matches. Expanded clones are given a class, and other clones once, few, many or no size at all.

abundance: -; d_gene: -; j_gene: TRBJ2-1; v_gene: TRBV29-1; CDR3aa: CSVGRTNNEQFF; CDR3nt: TGCAGCGTTGGTCGGACCAACAATGAGCAGTTCTTC
abundance: -; d_gene: -; j_gene: TRBJ2-3; v_gene: TRBV5-1; CDR3aa: CASSRGYTDTQYF; CDR3nt: TGCGCCAGCAGTAGGGGGTACACAGATACGCAGTATTTT
abundance: -; d_gene: -; j_gene: TRBJ2-1; v_gene: TRBV11-1; CDR3aa: CASSSRQHLEQFF; CDR3nt: TGTGCCAGCAGCTCCCGTCAGCACCTTGAGCAGTTCTTC
abundance: -; d_gene: -; j_gene: TRBJ1-4; v_gene: TRBV28; CDR3aa: CASSLGGADEKLFF; CDR3nt: TGTGCCAGCAGTCTGGGGGGGGCGGACGAAAAACTGTTTTTT
abundance: -; d_gene: -; j_gene: TRBJ2-7; v_gene: TRBV9; CDR3aa: CASSVGGIPGDEQYF; CDR3nt: TGTGCCAGCAGCGTAGGCGGGATACCTGGGGACGAGCAGTACTTC
abundance: -; d_gene: TRBD1; j_gene: TRBJ1-2; v_gene: TRBV10-3; CDR3aa: CAISAGQGDGYTF; CDR3nt: TGTGCCATCAGTGCGGGACAGGGGGATGGCTACACCTTC
abundance: -; d_gene: -; j_gene: TRBJ1-1; v_gene: TRBV6-1; CDR3aa: CASSEAGRGHTEAFF; CDR3nt: TGTGCCAGCAGTGAAGCGGGCAGGGGCCACACTGAAGCTTTCTTT
abundance: -; d_gene: TRBD1; j_gene: TRBJ1-1; v_gene: TRBV24-1; CDR3aa: CATSDLTGFEAFF; CDR3nt: TGTGCCACCAGTGACTTGACAGGGTTTGAAGCTTTCTTT
abundance: few; d_gene: TRBD2; j_gene: TRBJ2-3; v_gene: TRBV6-4; CDR3aa: CASSDSGGGAADTQYF; CDR3nt: TGTGCCAGCAGTGACTCGGGCGGGGGGGCCGCCGATACGCAGTATTTT
abundance: -; d_gene: -; j_gene: TRBJ1-5; v_gene: TRBV19; CDR3aa: CASSFAGEGQPQHF; CDR3nt: TGTGCCAGTAGTTTCGCAGGGGAAGGTCAGCCCCAGCATTTT
abundance: once; d_gene: -; j_gene: TRBJ2-2; v_gene: TRBV18; CDR3aa: CASSPGQQNTGELFF; CDR3nt: TGTGCCAGCTCCCCTGGGCAGCAGAACACCGGGGAGCTGTTTTTT
abundance: -; d_gene: -; j_gene: TRBJ1-1; v_gene: TRBV4-3; CDR3aa: CASSQGWADGMNTEAFF; CDR3nt: TGCGCCAGCAGCCAAGGGTGGGCAGACGGAATGAACACTGAAGCTTTCTTT
abundance: -; d_gene: TRBD2; j_gene: TRBJ2-7; v_gene: TRBV9; CDR3aa: CASSDPLAGGEQYF; CDR3nt: TGTGCCAGCAGCGACCCTCTAGCGGGAGGGGAGCAGTACTTC
abundance: -; d_gene: -; j_gene: TRBJ2-1; v_gene: TRBV5-8; CDR3aa: CASSSHGNEQFF; CDR3nt: TGTGCCAGCAGCTCGCATGGGAATGAGCAGTTCTTC
abundance: -; d_gene: -; j_gene: TRBJ2-7; v_gene: TRBV7-9; CDR3aa: CASSFRGPYEQYF; CDR3nt: TGTGCCAGCAGCTTCCGGGGTCCCTACGAGCAGTACTTC
abundance: -; d_gene: -; j_gene: TRBJ2-4; v_gene: TRBV2; CDR3aa: CASSGGPGNIQYF; CDR3nt: TGTGCCAGCAGCGGGGGGCCCGGAAACATTCAGTACTTC
abundance: -; d_gene: TRBD2; j_gene: TRBJ2-3; v_gene: TRBV7-9; CDR3aa: CASSFMRRGTEDTQYF; CDR3nt: TGTGCCAGCAGCTTCATGCGGCGGGGGACCGAGGATACGCAGTATTTT
abundance: -; d_gene: TRBD2; j_gene: TRBJ2-3; v_gene: TRBV6-5; CDR3aa: CASSSGLAGVADTQYF; CDR3nt: TGTGCCAGCAGTTCCGGACTAGCGGGAGTGGCAGATACGCAGTATTTT